This TCR beta chain was found in a study of monozygotic twins with inflammatory bowel disease. TCRdb derives one entry per CDR3 protein from the 5' RACE reads, leaving out DNA. This table holds around 150,000 distinct CDR3 sequences. This CDR3 is built from 14 residues. Germline CDR1 and CDR2: MNHEY and SVGAGI. The chain uses TRBV6-5 and TRBJ2-7; TCRdb's D call, TRBD1, is unchecked because there is no DNA. The clonotype comes from a human donor with ulcerative colitis or Crohn's disease, or a healthy co-twin of an affected twin (not recorded which). Material for sequencing was blood. CDR3 loop: CASSYGTGNYEQYF.